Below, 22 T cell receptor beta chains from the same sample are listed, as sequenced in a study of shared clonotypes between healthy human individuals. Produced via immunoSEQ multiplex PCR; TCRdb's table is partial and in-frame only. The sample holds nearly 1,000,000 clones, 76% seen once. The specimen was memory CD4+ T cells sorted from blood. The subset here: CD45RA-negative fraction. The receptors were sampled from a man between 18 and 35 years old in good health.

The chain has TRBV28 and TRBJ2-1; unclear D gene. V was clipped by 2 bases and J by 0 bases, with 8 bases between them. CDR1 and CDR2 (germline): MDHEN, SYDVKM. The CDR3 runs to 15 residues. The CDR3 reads CASSLVSSSYNEQFF. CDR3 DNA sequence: TGTGCCAGCAGTTTAGTCTCGAGCTCCTACAATGAGCAGTTCTTC.

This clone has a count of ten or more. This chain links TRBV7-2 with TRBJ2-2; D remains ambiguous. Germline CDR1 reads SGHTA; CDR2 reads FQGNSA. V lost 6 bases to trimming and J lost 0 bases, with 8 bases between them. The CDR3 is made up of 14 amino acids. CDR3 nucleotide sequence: TGTGCCAGCAGGCTAGATCCGAACACCGGGGAGCTGTTTTTT. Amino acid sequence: CASRLDPNTGELFF.

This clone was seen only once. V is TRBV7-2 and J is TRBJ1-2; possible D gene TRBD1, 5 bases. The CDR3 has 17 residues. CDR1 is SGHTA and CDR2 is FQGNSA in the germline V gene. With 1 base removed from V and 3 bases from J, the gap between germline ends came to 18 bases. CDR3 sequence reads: CASSLVMAGPGDYGYTF. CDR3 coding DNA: TGTGCCAGCAGCTTAGTGATGGCCGGACCGGGGGACTATGGCTACACCTTC.

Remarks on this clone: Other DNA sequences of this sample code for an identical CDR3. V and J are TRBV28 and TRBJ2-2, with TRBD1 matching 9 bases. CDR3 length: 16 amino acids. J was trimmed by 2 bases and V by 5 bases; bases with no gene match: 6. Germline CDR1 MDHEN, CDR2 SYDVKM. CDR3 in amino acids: CASSPPGQGNTGELFF. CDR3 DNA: TGTGCCAGCAGTCCTCCGGGACAGGGTAACACCGGGGAGCTGTTTTTT.

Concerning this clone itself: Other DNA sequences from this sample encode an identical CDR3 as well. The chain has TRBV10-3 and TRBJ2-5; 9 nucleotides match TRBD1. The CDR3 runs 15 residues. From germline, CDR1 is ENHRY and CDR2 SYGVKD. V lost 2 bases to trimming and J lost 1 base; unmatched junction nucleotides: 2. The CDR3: CAISEGTGTQETQYF. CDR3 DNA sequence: TGTGCCATCAGTGAGGGGACAGGGACCCAAGAGACCCAGTACTTC.

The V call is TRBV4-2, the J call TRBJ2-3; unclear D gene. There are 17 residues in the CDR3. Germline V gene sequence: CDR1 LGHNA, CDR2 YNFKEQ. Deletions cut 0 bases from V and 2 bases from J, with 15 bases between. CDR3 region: CASSQDEGNTNTDTQYF. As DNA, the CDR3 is TGTGCCAGCAGCCAAGATGAAGGGAATACAAACACAGATACGCAGTATTTT.

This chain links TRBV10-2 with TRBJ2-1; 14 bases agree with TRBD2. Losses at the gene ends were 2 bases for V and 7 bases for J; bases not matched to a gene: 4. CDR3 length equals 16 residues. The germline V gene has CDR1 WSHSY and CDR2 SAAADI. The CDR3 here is CASSETGTSGGNEQFF. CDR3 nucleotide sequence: TGCGCCAGCAGTGAGACCGGGACTAGCGGGGGTAATGAGCAGTTCTTC.

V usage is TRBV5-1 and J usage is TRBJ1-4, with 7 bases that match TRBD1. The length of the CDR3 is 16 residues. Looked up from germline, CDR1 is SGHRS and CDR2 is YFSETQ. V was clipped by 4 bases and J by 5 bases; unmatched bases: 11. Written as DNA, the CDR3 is TGCGCCAGCAGCGTGGGACAGCGAGAACGGAATGAAAAACTGTTTTTT. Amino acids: CASSVGQRERNEKLFF.

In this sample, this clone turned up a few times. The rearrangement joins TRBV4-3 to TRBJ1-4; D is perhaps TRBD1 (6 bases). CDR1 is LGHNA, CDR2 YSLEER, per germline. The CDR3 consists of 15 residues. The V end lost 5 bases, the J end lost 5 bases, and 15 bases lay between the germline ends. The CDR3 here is CASSRQVWGNEKLFF. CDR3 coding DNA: TGCGCCAGCAGCAGACAGGTTTGGGGCAATGAAAAACTGTTTTTT.

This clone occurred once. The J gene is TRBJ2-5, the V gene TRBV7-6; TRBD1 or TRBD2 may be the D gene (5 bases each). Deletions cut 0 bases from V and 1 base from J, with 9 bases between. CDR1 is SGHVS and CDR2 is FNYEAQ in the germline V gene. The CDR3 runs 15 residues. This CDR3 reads CASSLAWGFQETQYF. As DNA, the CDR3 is TGTGCCAGCAGCTTAGCATGGGGGTTCCAAGAGACCCAGTACTTC.

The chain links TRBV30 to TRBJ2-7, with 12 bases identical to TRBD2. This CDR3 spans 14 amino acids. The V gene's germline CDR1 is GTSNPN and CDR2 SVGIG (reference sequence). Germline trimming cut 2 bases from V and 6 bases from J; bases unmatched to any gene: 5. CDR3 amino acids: CAWSIGLAGTEQYF. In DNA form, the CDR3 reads TGTGCCTGGAGTATTGGACTAGCGGGGACCGAGCAGTACTTC.

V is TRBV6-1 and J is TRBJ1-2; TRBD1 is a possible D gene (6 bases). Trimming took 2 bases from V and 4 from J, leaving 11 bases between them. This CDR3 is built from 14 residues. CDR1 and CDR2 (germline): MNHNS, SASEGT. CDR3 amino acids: CASSEFWGAYGYTF. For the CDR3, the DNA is TGTGCCAGCAGTGAATTCTGGGGGGCCTATGGCTACACCTTC.

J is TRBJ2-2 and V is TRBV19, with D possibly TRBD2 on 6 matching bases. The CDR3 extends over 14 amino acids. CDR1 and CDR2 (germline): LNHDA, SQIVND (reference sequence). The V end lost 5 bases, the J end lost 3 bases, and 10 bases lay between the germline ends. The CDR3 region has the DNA TGTGCCAGTAGTTTAGCGGAGGACACCGGGGAGCTGTTTTTT. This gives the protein CASSLAEDTGELFF.

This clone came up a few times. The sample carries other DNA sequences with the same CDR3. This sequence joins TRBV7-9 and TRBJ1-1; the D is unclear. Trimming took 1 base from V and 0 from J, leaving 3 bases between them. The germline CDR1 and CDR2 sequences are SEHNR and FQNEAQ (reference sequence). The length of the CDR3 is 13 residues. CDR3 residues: CASSLEVNTEAFF. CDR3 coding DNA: TGTGCCAGCAGCTTAGAGGTGAACACTGAAGCTTTCTTT.

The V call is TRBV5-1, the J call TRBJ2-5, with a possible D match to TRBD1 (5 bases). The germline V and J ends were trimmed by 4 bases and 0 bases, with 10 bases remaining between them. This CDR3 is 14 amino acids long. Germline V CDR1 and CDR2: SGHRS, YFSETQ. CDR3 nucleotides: TGCGCCAGCAGCCGACAGCCAGACCAAGAGACCCAGTACTTC. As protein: CASSRQPDQETQYF.

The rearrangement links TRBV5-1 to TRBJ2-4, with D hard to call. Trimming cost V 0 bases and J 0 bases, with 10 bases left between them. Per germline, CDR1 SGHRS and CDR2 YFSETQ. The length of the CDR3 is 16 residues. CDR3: CASSLEQNPAKNIQYF. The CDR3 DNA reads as TGCGCCAGCAGCTTGGAACAGAACCCAGCCAAAAACATTCAGTACTTC. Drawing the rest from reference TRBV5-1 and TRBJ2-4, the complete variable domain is KAGVTQTPRYLIKTRGQQVTLSCSPISGHRSVSWYQQTPGQGLQFLFEYFSETQRNKGNFPGRFSGRQFSNSRSEMNVSTLELGDSALYLCASSLEQNPAKNIQYFGAGTRLSVL.

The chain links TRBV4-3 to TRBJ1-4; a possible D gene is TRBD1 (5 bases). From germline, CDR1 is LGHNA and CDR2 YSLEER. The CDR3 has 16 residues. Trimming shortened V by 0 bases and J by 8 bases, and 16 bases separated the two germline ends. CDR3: CASSQDLGRVDEKLFF. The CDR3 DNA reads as TGCGCCAGCAGCCAAGATCTGGGCAGGGTAGACGAAAAACTGTTTTTT.

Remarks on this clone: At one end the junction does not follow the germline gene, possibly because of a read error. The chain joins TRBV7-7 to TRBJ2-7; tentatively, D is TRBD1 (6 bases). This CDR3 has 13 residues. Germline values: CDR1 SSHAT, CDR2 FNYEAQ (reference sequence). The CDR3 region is CASSLRQAGEQYF. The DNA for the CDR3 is TGTGCTAGCAGCCTCCGACAGGCTGGCGAGCAGTACTTC.

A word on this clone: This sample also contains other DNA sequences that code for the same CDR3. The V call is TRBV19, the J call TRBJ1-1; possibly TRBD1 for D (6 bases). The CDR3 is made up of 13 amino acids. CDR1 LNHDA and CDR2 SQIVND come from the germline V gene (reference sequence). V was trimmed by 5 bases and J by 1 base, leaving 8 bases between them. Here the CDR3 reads CASSSTGNTEAFF. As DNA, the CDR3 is TGTGCCAGTAGTTCGACAGGGAACACTGAAGCTTTCTTT. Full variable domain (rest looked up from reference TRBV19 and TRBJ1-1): DGGITQSPKYLFRKEGQNVTLSCEQNLNHDAMYWYRQDPGQGLRLIYYSQIVNDFQKGDIAEGYSVSREKKESFPLTVTSAQKNPTAFYLCASSSTGNTEAFFGQGTRLTVV.

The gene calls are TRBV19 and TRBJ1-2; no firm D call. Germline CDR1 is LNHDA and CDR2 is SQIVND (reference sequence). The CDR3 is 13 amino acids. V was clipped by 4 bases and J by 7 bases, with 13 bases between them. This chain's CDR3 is CASSTSGRGGYTF. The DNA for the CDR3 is TGTGCCAGTAGTACCTCCGGCAGAGGTGGCTACACCTTC.

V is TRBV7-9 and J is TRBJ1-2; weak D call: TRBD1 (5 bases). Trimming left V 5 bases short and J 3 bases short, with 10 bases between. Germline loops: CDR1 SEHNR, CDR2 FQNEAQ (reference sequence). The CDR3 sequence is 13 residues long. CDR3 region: CASSPGAHYGYTF. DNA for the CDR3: TGTGCCAGCAGCCCCGGGGCCCACTATGGCTACACCTTC.

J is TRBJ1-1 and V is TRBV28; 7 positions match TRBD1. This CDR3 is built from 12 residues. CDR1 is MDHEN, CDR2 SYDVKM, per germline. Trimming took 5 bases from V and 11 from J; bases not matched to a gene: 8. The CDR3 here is CASSPPDRVAFF. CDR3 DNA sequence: TGTGCCAGCAGTCCTCCCGACAGGGTGGCTTTCTTT.